This TCR beta chain was sequenced for a study of PD-1 blockade in mismatch repair-deficient tumors. Study background: Patients had 12 to 13 mismatch repair-deficient cancer types and were previously treated and progressing. Regarding the study as a whole: Rapid post-treatment expansion, then contraction, generally preceding radiologic response, marked tumor-resident clones.

Assay: immunoSEQ multiplex PCR; the TCRdb copy retains only in-frame clones and omits some. The sample lists tens of thousands of clones, approximately 88% seen once, with approximately 14% in the top ten. Deletions cut 0 bases from V and 9 bases from J, with 18 bases between. CDR1 is SGHAT, CDR2 FQNNGV, per germline. The CDR3 has 16 amino acids. With regard to this clone: Its matching antigen is unknown.

Mismatch repair deficiency was confirmed in all patients, by PCR or immunohistochemistry. TCR sequencing covered a few patients who responded to pembrolizumab. The clonotype was recovered from an adult with mismatch repair-deficient cancer. This rearrangement joins TRBV11-2 to TRBJ1-5; D may be TRBD1 (5 bases). Specimen: peripheral blood, collected 52 weeks after starting pembrolizumab. The CDR3 reads CASSLDTTAAQRPQHF. The CDR3, as DNA: TGTGCCAGCAGCTTAGATACGACAGCCGCGCAAAGGCCCCAGCATTTT.